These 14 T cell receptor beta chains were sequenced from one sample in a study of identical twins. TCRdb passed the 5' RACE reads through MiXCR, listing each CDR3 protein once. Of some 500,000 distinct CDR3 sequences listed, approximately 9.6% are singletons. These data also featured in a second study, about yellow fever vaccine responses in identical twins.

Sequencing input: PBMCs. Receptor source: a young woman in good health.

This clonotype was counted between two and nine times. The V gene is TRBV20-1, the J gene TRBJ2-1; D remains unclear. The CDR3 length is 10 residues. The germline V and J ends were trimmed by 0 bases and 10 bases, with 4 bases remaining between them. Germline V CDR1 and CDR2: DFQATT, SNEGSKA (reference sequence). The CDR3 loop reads CSARELEQFF. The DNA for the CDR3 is TGCAGTGCTAGAGAACTAGAGCAGTTCTTC.

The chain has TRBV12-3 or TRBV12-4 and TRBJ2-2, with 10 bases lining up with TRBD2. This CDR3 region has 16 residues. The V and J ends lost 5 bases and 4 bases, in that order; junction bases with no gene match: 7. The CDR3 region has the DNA TGTGCCAGCAGTGGTCTAGCGGGAGTAAGCACCGGGGAGCTGTTTTTT. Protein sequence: CASSGLAGVSTGELFF.

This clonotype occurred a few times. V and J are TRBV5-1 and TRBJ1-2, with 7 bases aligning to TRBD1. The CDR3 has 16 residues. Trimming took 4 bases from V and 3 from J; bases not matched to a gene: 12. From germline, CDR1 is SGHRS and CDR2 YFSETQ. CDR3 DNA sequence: TGCGCCAGCAGCCCGGGACAGTTCCCGCCATACTATGGCTACACCTTC. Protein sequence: CASSPGQFPPYYGYTF.

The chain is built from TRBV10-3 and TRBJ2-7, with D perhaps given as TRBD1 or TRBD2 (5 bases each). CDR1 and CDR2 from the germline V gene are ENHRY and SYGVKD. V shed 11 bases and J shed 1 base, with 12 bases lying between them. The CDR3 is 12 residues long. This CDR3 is CAARDLSYEQYF. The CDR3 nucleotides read TGTGCCGCCCGGGACCTTTCCTACGAGCAGTACTTC.

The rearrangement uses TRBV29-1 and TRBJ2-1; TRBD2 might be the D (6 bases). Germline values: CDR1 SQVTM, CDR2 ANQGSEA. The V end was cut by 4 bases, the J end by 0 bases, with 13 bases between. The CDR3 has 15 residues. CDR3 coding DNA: TGCAGCGTTGTAGGCAGACTAGACTCCTACAATGAGCAGTTCTTC. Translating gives CSVVGRLDSYNEQFF.

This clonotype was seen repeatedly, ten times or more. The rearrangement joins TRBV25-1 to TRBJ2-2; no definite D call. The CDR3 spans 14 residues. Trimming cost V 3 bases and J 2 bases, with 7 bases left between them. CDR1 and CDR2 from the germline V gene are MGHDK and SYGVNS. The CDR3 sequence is CASSDWGNTGELFF. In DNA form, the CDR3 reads TGTGCCAGCAGTGATTGGGGTAACACCGGGGAGCTGTTTTTT.

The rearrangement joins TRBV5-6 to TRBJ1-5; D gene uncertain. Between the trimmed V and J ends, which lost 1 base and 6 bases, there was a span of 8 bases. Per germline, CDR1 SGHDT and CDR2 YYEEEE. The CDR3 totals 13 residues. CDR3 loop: CASSLWESQPQHF. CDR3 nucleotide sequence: TGTGCCAGCAGCTTGTGGGAATCTCAGCCCCAGCATTTT.

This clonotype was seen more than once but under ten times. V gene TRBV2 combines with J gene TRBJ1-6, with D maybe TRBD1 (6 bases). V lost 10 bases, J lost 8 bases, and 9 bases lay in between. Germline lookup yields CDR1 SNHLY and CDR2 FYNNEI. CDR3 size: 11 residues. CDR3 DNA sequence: TGTGCCACTTACAGGGATTCACCCCTCCACTTT. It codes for CATYRDSPLHF.

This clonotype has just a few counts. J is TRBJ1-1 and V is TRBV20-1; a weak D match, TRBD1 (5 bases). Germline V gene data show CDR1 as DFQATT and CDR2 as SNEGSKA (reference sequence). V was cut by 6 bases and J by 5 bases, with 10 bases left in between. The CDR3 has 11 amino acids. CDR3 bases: TGCAGTGCCCCGGGGGAAACTGAAGCTTTCTTT. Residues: CSAPGETEAFF.

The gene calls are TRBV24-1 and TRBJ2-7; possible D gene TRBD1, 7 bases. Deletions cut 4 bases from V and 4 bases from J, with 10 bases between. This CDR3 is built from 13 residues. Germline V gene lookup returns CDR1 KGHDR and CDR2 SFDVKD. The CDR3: CATSDRGAYEQYF. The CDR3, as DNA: TGTGCCACCAGTGACAGGGGGGCGTACGAGCAGTACTTC.

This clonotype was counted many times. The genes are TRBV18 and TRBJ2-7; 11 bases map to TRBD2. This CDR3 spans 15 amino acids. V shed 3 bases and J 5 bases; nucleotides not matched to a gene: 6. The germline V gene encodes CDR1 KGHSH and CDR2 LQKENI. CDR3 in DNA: TGTGCCAGCTCACCTAGACTAGCGGGATTAGACGAGCAGTACTTC. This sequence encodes CASSPRLAGLDEQYF. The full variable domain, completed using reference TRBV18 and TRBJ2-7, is NAGVMQNPRHLVRRRGQEARLRCSPMKGHSHVYWYRQLPEEGLKFMVYLQKENIIDESGMPKERFSAEFPKEGPSILRIQQVVRGDSAAYFCASSPRLAGLDEQYFGPGTRLTVT.

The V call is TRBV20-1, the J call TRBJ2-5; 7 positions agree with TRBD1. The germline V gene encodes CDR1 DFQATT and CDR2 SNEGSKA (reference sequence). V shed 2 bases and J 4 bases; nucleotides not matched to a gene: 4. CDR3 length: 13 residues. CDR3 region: CSARNRGGETQYF. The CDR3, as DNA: TGCAGTGCTAGAAACAGGGGTGGAGAGACCCAGTACTTC.

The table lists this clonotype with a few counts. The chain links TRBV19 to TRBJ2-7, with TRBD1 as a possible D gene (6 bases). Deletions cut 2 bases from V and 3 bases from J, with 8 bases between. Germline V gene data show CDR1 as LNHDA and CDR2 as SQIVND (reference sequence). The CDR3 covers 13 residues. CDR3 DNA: TGTGCCAGTAGTATATTACAGGGCTACGAGCAGTACTTC. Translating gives CASSILQGYEQYF.

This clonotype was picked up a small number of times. The CDR3 here is CASREGGGQTQYF. CDR3 coding DNA: TGTGCCAGCAGAGAGGGGGGTGGACAGACCCAGTACTTC. The V gene is TRBV12-3 or TRBV12-4, the J gene TRBJ2-5; D might be TRBD1 or TRBD2, each matching 6 bases. The V end lost 6 bases, the J end lost 6 bases, and 14 bases lay between the germline ends. The CDR3 loop spans 13 amino acids.